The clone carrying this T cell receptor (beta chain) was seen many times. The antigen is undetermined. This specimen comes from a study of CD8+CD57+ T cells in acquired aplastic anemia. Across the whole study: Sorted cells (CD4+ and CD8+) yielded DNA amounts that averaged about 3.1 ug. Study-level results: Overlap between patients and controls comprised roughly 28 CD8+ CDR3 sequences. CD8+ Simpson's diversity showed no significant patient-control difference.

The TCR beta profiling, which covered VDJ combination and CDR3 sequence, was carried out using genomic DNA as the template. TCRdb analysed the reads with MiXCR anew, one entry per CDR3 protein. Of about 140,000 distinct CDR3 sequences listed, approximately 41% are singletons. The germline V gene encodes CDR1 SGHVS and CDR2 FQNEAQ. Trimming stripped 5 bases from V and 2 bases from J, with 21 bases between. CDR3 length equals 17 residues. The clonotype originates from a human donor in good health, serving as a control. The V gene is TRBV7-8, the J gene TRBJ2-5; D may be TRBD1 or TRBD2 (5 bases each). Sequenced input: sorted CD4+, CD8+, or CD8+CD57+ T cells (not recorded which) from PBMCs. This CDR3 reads CASSQPKRRGVQETQYF. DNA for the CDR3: TGTGCCAGCAGCCAACCAAAGCGGAGAGGGGTACAAGAGACCCAGTACTTC.